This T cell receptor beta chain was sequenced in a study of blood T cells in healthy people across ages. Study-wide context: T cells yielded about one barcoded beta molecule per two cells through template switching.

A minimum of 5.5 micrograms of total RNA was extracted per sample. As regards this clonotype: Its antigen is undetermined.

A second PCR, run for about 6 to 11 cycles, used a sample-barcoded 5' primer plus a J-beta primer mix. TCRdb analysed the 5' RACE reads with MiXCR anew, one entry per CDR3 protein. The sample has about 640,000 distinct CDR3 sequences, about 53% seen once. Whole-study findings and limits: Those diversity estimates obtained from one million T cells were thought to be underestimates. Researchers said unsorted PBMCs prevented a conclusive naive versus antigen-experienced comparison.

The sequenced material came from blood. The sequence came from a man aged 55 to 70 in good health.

The CDR3 loop reads CASSLGTERSPLHF. In DNA form, the CDR3 reads TGTGCCAGCAGTTTAGGGACAGAGCGCTCACCCCTCCACTTT. The V call is TRBV12-3 or TRBV12-4, the J call TRBJ1-6; TRBD1 is a possible D gene (6 bases). CDR3 length: 14 residues. The V end was cut by 1 base, the J end by 10 bases, with 11 bases between.